The 13 T cell receptor beta chains below come from one sample, sequenced in a study of shared clonotypes between healthy human individuals. Libraries were prepared by immunoSEQ multiplex PCR; TCRdb keeps only in-frame clonotypes and omits some of them. This sample has over 1.5 million clones; 95% to 99% occur once, and the top ten carry 0.45%. Sequencing was performed on naive CD4+ T cells sorted from blood. Regarding subset: CD45RA+ positively selected. The receptor source for this set is a man aged 25 to 45 in good health.

Concerning this clone itself: The sample holds other DNA sequences that translate to the same CDR3. V usage is TRBV19 and J usage is TRBJ2-2; TRBD2 agrees at 11 bases. Germline values: CDR1 LNHDA, CDR2 SQIVND (reference sequence). This CDR3 spans 16 amino acids. V shed 2 bases, J shed 5 bases, and the junction held 4 bases outside the gene matches. The chain's CDR3 is CASSILAGGLTGELFF. The CDR3 region has the DNA TGTGCCAGTAGTATACTAGCGGGAGGTCTTACCGGGGAGCTGTTTTTT.

Comments on this clone: The same CDR3 also results from other DNA sequences found in this sample. The CDR3 DNA sequence: TGTGCCAGCAGCTCCAGGAGTTACAATGAGCAGTTCTTC. This translates into CASSSRSYNEQFF. This chain connects TRBV7-9 to TRBJ2-1; D is undetermined. The CDR3 loop spans 13 amino acids. The germline V gene has CDR1 SEHNR and CDR2 FQNEAQ (reference sequence). V lost 4 bases and J 4 bases, leaving 8 bases between the germline ends.

J is TRBJ2-5 and V is TRBV5-4, with TRBD2 as a possible D gene (5 bases). There are 14 residues in the CDR3. Trimming removed 4 bases at V and 0 bases at J, with 10 bases between. Germline loops: CDR1 SGHNT, CDR2 YYREEE (reference sequence). This chain's CDR3 is CASSPGGHQETQYF. The CDR3 coding sequence is TGTGCCAGCAGCCCCGGAGGACACCAAGAGACCCAGTACTTC.

The chain recombines TRBV5-6 with TRBJ1-3; no clear D gene. CDR3 length: 14 residues. Germline CDR1 is SGHDT and CDR2 is YYEEEE. The V gene lost 4 bases and the J gene lost 0 bases, with 8 bases spanning the gap. Written as DNA, the CDR3 is TGTGCCAGCAGCCAAGGTCCCTCTGGAAACACCATATATTTT. Amino acids: CASSQGPSGNTIYF.

The rearrangement joins TRBV2 to TRBJ2-7, with a weak D call TRBD2 (5 bases). The CDR3 runs 15 residues. Germline CDR1 is SNHLY and CDR2 is FYNNEI. V lost 6 bases and J 0 bases, leaving 15 bases between the germline ends. The CDR3 DNA is TGTGCCAGCAGCCATCCTGGGGAGAGCTCCTACGAGCAGTACTTC. This encodes CASSHPGESSYEQYF.

This chain connects TRBV28 to TRBJ2-1, with D possibly TRBD2 on 6 matching bases. From germline, CDR1 is MDHEN and CDR2 SYDVKM. V lost 8 bases and J 8 bases, leaving 13 bases between the germline ends. CDR3 length: 12 amino acids. The CDR3: CASAGSFDEQFF. CDR3 nucleotides: TGTGCCAGCGCCGGGAGTTTCGATGAGCAGTTCTTC.

This sequence joins TRBV28 and TRBJ2-3, with D possibly being TRBD2 (5 bases). There are 13 residues in the CDR3. V was cut by 6 bases and J by 5 bases, with 12 bases left in between. The germline V gene encodes CDR1 MDHEN and CDR2 SYDVKM. This chain's CDR3 is CASRYPRGDTQYF. The CDR3 bases are TGTGCCAGCAGATACCCTCGGGGAGATACGCAGTATTTT.

The CDR3: CASSPLPGGRVTDTQYF. Written as DNA, the CDR3 is TGTGCCAGCTCACCACTTCCAGGGGGAAGAGTCACAGATACGCAGTATTTT. The rearrangement uses TRBV18 and TRBJ2-3; 7 positions match TRBD1. The V and J ends lost 1 base and 2 bases, in that order; junction bases with no gene match: 9. Germline V gene data show CDR1 as KGHSH and CDR2 as LQKENI. The CDR3 is 17 residues long.

The chain employs TRBV5-1 and TRBJ2-3; TRBD2 is a possible D gene (5 bases). The V end lost 0 bases, the J end lost 0 bases, and 11 bases lay between the germline ends. CDR1 and CDR2 from the germline V gene are SGHRS and YFSETQ. The CDR3 runs 16 residues. CDR3 protein: CASSLGTSPSTDTQYF. The CDR3 region has the DNA TGCGCCAGCAGCTTGGGGACTTCCCCTAGCACAGATACGCAGTATTTT.

J is TRBJ1-2 and V is TRBV5-1; tentatively, D is TRBD1 (5 bases). This CDR3 has 13 amino acids. The V end lost 4 bases, the J end lost 1 base, and 8 bases lay between the germline ends. CDR1 SGHRS and CDR2 YFSETQ come from the germline V gene. Written as DNA, the CDR3 is TGCGCCAGCAGCCAAGACAGTAACTATGGCTACACCTTC. It is translated as CASSQDSNYGYTF.

Only a few counts were recorded for this clone. The chain couples TRBV2 to TRBJ2-7; D is ambiguous. This CDR3 contains 12 residues. V was clipped by 10 bases and J by 6 bases, with 16 bases between them. From germline, CDR1 is SNHLY and CDR2 FYNNEI. The CDR3 DNA reads TGTGCCACCAAAGTCACCCGTTCCGAGCAGTACTTC. It specifies CATKVTRSEQYF.

A note on this clone: This sample includes further DNA sequences coding for the same CDR3. V gene TRBV27 combines with J gene TRBJ2-2; perhaps TRBD2 as D (6 bases). V lost 3 bases, J lost 0 bases, and 8 bases lay in between. Germline CDR1 and CDR2: MNHEY and SMNVEV (reference sequence). The CDR3 is 15 amino acids. As DNA, the CDR3 is TGTGCCAGCAGTTTCGGGAGATCGAACACCGGGGAGCTGTTTTTT. Residues: CASSFGRSNTGELFF.

The gene calls are TRBV10-3 and TRBJ2-1; 9 nucleotides line up with TRBD2. V was clipped by 5 bases and J by 5 bases; unmatched bases: 25. Germline V gene data show CDR1 as ENHRY and CDR2 as SYGVKD. The CDR3 length is 21 residues. For the CDR3, the DNA is TGTGCCATCAGTCCTCCTTTCCGGGCGGGAGGGCGCAGGCCAACCCACAATGAGCAGTTCTTC. It specifies CAISPPFRAGGRRPTHNEQFF.